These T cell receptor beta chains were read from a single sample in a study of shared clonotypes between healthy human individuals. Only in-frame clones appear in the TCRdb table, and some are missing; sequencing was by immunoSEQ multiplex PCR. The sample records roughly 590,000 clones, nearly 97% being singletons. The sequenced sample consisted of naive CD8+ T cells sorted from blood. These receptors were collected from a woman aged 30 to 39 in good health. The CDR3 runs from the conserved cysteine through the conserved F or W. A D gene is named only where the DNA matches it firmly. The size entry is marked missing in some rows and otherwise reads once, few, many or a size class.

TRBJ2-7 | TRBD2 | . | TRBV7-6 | CASSERETYEQYF | TGTGCCAGCTCAGAGCGGGAGACCTACGAGCAGTACTTC
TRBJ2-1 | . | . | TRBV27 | CASSETIYEQFF | TGTGCCAGCAGTGAGACTATTTACGAGCAGTTCTTC
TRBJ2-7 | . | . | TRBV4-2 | CASSQTGASYEQYF | TGTGCCAGCAGCCAGACGGGAGCGTCCTACGAGCAGTACTTC
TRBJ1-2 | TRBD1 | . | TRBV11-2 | CASSLGTGNYGYTF | TGTGCCAGCAGCTTGGGGACAGGGAACTATGGCTACACCTTC
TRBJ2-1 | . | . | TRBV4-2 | CASSQEIAGNEQFF | TGTGCCAGCAGCCAAGAGATCGCGGGCAATGAGCAGTTCTTC
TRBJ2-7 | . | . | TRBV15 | CATSHTGTYEQYF | TGTGCCACCAGCCACACGGGGACCTACGAGCAGTACTTC
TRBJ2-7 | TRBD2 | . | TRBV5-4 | CASSLAAGVAYEQYF | TGTGCCAGCAGCTTGGCCGCGGGGGTGGCCTACGAGCAGTACTTC
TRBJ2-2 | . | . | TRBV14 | CASSQVSNTGELFF | TGTGCCAGCAGCCAAGTTTCGAACACCGGGGAGCTGTTTTTT
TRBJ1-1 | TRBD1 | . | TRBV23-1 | CASPKDRKPSYTEAFF | TGCGCCAGCCCGAAGGACAGGAAACCTTCTTACACTGAAGCTTTCTTT
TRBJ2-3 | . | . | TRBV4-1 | CASSLSGQTLTDTQYF | TGCGCCAGCAGCCTCTCCGGACAGACTCTCACAGATACGCAGTATTTT
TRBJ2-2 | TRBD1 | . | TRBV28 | CASTYRGPGGELFF | TGTGCCAGCACCTACAGGGGGCCTGGCGGGGAGCTGTTTTTT
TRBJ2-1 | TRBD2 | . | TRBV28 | CASSFTSGLHEQFF | TGTGCCAGCAGTTTCACTAGCGGTCTCCATGAGCAGTTCTTC
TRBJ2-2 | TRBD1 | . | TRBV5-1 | CASKLAGTGTGELFF | TGCGCCAGCAAGTTGGCCGGGACAGGCACCGGGGAGCTGTTTTTT
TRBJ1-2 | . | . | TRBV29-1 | CSVEGGGQRNYGYTF | TGCAGCGTTGAAGGGGGTGGTCAGCGTAACTATGGCTACACCTTC
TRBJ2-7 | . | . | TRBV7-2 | CASSSRGTPRTYEQYF | TGTGCCAGCAGCTCGCGAGGGACCCCCAGAACCTACGAGCAGTACTTC
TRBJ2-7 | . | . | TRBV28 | CASSFREMVSEQYF | TGTGCCAGCAGTTTTCGGGAAATGGTGAGCGAGCAGTACTTC
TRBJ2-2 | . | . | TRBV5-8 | CASRGDTGELFF | TGTGCCAGCAGGGGGGACACCGGGGAGCTGTTTTTT
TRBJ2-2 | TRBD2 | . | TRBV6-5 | CASSTGGWNTGELFF | TGTGCCAGCAGTACGGGGGGTTGGAACACCGGGGAGCTGTTTTTT
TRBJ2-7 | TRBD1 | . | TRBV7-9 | CASSIYRGHDEQYF | TGTGCCAGCAGCATTTACAGGGGGCACGACGAGCAGTACTTC
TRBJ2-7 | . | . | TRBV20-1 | CSARRVGEQYF | TGCAGTGCTAGACGGGTGGGAGAGCAGTACTTC
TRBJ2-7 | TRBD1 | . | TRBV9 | CASSSKGQDHEQYF | TGTGCCAGCAGCTCGAAAGGACAGGACCACGAGCAGTACTTC
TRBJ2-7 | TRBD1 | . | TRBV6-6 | CASSPRDRVSEQYF | TGTGCCAGCAGTCCCCGGGACAGGGTATCCGAGCAGTACTTC
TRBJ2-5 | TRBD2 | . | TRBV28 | CASSLLADSQETQYF | TGTGCCAGCAGTTTACTAGCGGACTCCCAAGAGACCCAGTACTTC
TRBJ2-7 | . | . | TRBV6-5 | CASSYSAGSSYEQYF | TGTGCCAGCAGTTACTCCGCGGGAAGCTCCTACGAGCAGTACTTC
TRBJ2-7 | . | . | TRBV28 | CASSFPPPWPYEQYF | TGTGCCAGCAGTTTTCCCCCCCCGTGGCCCTACGAGCAGTACTTC
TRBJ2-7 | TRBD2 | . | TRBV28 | CASMGLAENSYEQYF | TGTGCCAGCATGGGACTAGCGGAAAACTCCTACGAGCAGTACTTC
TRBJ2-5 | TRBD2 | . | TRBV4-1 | CASSQAREGGETQYF | TGCGCCAGCAGCCAAGCCAGGGAGGGCGGGGAGACCCAGTACTTC
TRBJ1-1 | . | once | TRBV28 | CASSPPAGDTEAFF | TGTGCCAGCAGTCCGCCCGCCGGGGACACTGAAGCTTTCTTT
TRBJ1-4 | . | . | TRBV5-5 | CASSLFRGDEKLFF | TGTGCCAGCAGCTTGTTCAGAGGGGATGAAAAACTGTTTTTT
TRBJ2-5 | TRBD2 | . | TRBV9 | CASSVDSGKQETQYF | TGTGCCAGCAGCGTTGATAGCGGGAAACAAGAGACCCAGTACTTC
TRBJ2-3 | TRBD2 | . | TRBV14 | CASSQGREGLGDTQYF | TGTGCCAGCAGCCAAGGGCGGGAGGGCCTCGGAGATACGCAGTATTTT
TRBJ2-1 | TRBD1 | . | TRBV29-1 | CSVDRDRSSYNEQFF | TGCAGCGTTGATCGGGACAGAAGCTCCTACAATGAGCAGTTCTTC
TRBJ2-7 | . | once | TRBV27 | CASSLSRSYEQYF | TGTGCCAGCAGTTTATCTCGATCCTACGAGCAGTACTTC
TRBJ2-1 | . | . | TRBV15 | CATSREREGSYNEQFF | TGTGCCACCAGCAGAGAACGGGAAGGGTCCTACAATGAGCAGTTCTTC
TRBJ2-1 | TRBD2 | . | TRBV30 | CAWSVGIAGEEQFF | TGTGCCTGGAGTGTTGGGATAGCGGGAGAAGAGCAGTTCTTC
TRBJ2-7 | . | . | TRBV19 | CASSIDSAGRSYEQYF | TGTGCCAGTAGTATAGATTCGGCGGGACGCAGCTACGAGCAGTACTTC